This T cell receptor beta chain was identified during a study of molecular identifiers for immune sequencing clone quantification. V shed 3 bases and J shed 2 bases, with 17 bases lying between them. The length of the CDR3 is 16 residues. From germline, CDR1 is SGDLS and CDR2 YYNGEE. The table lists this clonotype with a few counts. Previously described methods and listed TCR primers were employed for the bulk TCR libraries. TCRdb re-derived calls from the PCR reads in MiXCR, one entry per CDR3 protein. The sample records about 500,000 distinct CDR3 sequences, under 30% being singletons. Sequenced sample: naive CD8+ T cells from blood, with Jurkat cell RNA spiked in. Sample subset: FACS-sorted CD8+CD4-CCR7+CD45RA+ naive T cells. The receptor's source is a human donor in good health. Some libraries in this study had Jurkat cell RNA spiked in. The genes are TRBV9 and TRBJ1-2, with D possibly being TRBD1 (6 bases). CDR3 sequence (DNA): TGTGCCAGCAGCGCAACCCGGGGGCCGCAGAACTATGGCTACACCTTC. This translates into CASSATRGPQNYGYTF.